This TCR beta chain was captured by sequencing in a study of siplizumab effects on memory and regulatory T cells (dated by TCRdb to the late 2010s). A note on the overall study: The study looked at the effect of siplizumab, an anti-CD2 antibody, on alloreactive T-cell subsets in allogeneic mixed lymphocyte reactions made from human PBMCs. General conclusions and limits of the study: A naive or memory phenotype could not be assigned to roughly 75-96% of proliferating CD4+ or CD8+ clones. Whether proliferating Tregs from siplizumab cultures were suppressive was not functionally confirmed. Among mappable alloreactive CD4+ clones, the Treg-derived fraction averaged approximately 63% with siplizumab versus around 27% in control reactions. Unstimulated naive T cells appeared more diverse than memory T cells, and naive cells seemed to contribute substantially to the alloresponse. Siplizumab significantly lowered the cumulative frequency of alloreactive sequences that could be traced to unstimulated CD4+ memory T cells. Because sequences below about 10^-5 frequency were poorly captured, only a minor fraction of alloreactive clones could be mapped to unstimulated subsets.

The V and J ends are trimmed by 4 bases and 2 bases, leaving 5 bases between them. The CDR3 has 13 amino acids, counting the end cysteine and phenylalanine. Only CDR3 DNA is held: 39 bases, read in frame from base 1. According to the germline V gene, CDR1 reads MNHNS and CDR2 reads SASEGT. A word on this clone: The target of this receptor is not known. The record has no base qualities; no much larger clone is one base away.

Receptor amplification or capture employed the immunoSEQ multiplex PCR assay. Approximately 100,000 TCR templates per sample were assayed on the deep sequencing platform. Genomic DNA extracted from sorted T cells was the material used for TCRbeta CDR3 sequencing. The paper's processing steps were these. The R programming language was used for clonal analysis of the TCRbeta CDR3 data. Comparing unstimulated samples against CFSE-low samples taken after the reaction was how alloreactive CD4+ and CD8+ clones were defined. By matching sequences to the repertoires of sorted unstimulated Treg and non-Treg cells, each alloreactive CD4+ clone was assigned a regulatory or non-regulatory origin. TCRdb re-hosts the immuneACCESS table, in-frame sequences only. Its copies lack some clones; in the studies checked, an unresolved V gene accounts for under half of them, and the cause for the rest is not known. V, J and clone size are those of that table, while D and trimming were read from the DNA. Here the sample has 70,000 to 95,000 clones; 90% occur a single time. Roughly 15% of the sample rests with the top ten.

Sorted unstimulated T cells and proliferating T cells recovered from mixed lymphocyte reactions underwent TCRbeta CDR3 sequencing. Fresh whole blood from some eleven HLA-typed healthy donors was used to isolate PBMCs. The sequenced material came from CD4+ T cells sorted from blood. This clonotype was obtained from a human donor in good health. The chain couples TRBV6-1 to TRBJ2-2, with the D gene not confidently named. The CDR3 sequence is CASSVQNTGELFF. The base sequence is TGTGCCAGCAGTGTTCAAAACACCGGGGAGCTGTTTTTT.